The 19 T cell receptor beta chains below were found in one sample sequenced in a study of OX40 agonist ivuxolimab in advanced cancers. Library generation was performed with the immunoSEQ multiplex PCR assay. Drawn from immuneACCESS, this table holds only the in-frame rearrangements with V and J called that TCRdb kept. Clones are partly lost; checked studies trace under half to an unresolved V gene and leave the rest unexplained. The sample profile shows roughly 58,000 clones; 70% to 90% of them were found once. Together, the top ten hold over 2.5% of the sample. Here the sequenced sample was CD4+ or CD8+ T cells sorted from blood, taken in a trial of the OX40 agonist ivuxolimab. The receptors were sampled from an adult with an advanced solid tumor such as melanoma, head and neck, liver or kidney cancer.

The chain uses TRBV7-2 and TRBJ2-1; the D gene is possibly TRBD2 (5 bases). Germline V gives CDR1 SGHTA, CDR2 FQGNSA. This CDR3 comprises 15 residues. V was shortened by 2 bases and J by 3 bases, with 11 bases between the two germline ends. The CDR3 coding sequence is TGTGCCAGCAGCTTATCTAGCCGCAACTACAATGAGCAGTTCTTC. Translation gives CASSLSSRNYNEQFF.

The chain's CDR3 is CASSLAPFGSGGKGTQYF. The CDR3 coding sequence is TGTGCCAGCAGCTTAGCGCCGTTTGGTTCTGGGGGCAAAGGTACGCAGTATTTT. The chain uses TRBV7-9 and TRBJ2-3, with a tentative D call TRBD1 (6 bases). This CDR3 comprises 18 residues. CDR1 SEHNR and CDR2 FQNEAQ come from the germline V gene (reference sequence). The germline V and J ends were trimmed by 0 bases and 8 bases, with 24 bases remaining between them.

The rearrangement joins TRBV30 to TRBJ2-5, with TRBD1 matching 11 bases. The CDR3 runs to 16 residues. V was pared by 2 bases and J by 4 bases, with 9 bases of the junction left unmatched. CDR1 is GTSNPN, CDR2 SVGIG, per germline (reference sequence). CDR3: CAWSNEGQGVGETQYF. For the CDR3, the DNA is TGTGCCTGGAGTAACGAGGGACAGGGGGTCGGAGAGACCCAGTACTTC.

This chain links TRBV6-5 with TRBJ1-4, with D unresolved. Germline CDR1 reads MNHEY; CDR2 reads SVGAGI. The CDR3 totals 15 residues. V was clipped by 4 bases and J by 2 bases, with 11 bases between them. The CDR3 DNA sequence: TGTGCCAGCAGTTCCCCAGGTTCCACTAATGAAAAACTGTTTTTT. Translating it yields CASSSPGSTNEKLFF.

This clone was seen only a few times. CDR3 nucleotides: TGCGCCAGCAGCTTGAAACAACAAGGTGCCGAGCAGTACTTC. Translating gives CASSLKQQGAEQYF. V gene TRBV5-1 combines with J gene TRBJ2-7, with unresolved D. Trimming pared 1 base from V and 6 bases from J, leaving 14 bases between. The CDR3 loop spans 14 amino acids. From germline, CDR1 is SGHRS and CDR2 YFSETQ.

The CDR3 nucleotides are TGTGCCAGCAGTGAAGTGGGCGACGAGCAGTACTTC. Translation gives CASSEVGDEQYF. The V gene is TRBV2, the J gene TRBJ2-7; D remains ambiguous. Deletions cut 1 base from V and 5 bases from J, with 6 bases between. Germline V gives CDR1 SNHLY, CDR2 FYNNEI. There are 12 residues in the CDR3.

The chain combines TRBV4-3 with TRBJ1-6, with D uncertain. V gave up 4 bases and J gave up 5 bases, with 12 bases separating them. Germline-derived CDR1 and CDR2 are LGHNA and YSLEER. The CDR3 spans 15 residues. CDR3 protein: CASSLRRANNSPLHF. The CDR3 DNA is TGCGCCAGCAGCCTTCGCAGAGCAAATAATTCACCCCTCCACTTT.

The rearrangement uses TRBV29-1 and TRBJ2-1; 10 nucleotides agree with TRBD1. The trim removed 6 bases at V and 8 bases at J, leaving 7 bases unmatched. This CDR3 comprises 13 residues. Germline V lookup: CDR1 SQVTM, CDR2 ANQGSEA. CDR3 in DNA: TGCAGCGTAGCCGGGACAGGGGTCGATGAGCAGTTCTTC. This encodes CSVAGTGVDEQFF.

This chain links TRBV5-6 with TRBJ2-1; no clear D. The CDR3 runs to 12 residues. V was clipped by 2 bases and J by 6 bases, with 6 bases between them. CDR1 and CDR2 (germline): SGHDT, YYEEEE. CDR3 loop: CASSFQTNEQFF. The CDR3 region has the DNA TGTGCCAGCAGCTTTCAAACCAATGAGCAGTTCTTC.

The V gene is TRBV4-1, the J gene TRBJ2-5; perhaps TRBD2 as D (7 bases). CDR1 MGHRA and CDR2 YSYEKL come from the germline V gene. The CDR3 spans 14 residues. The V gene lost 2 bases and the J gene lost 7 bases, with 14 bases spanning the gap. This chain's CDR3 is CASSQLGGPPTQYF. The CDR3, as DNA: TGCGCCAGCAGCCAACTCGGGGGGCCCCCGACCCAGTACTTC.

The V call is TRBV28, the J call TRBJ2-3; D gene uncertain. This CDR3 spans 11 amino acids. Germline CDR1 and CDR2: MDHEN and SYDVKM. Trimming took off 6 bases at V and 3 bases at J, with 4 bases between the two ends. The CDR3 DNA follows: TGTGCCAGCAGGTTGACAGATACGCAGTATTTT. Translation: CASRLTDTQYF.

The J gene is TRBJ2-7, the V gene TRBV4-2, with D maybe TRBD1 (6 bases). This CDR3 is 17 amino acids long. Trimming cost V 0 bases and J 4 bases, with 19 bases left between them. CDR1 and CDR2 (germline): LGHNA, YNFKEQ. The CDR3 DNA is TGTGCCAGCAGCCAAGATATCGTCGGACAGAATCAATACGAGCAGTACTTC. This gives the protein CASSQDIVGQNQYEQYF.

J is TRBJ2-2 and V is TRBV19, with TRBD1 as a possible D gene (5 bases). This CDR3 region has 15 residues. V was pared by 1 base and J by 1 base, with 7 bases between. Germline CDR1 and CDR2: LNHDA and SQIVND (reference sequence). The CDR3 region is CASSIAGLNTGELFF. The CDR3 bases are TGTGCCAGTAGTATAGCAGGGCTGAACACCGGGGAGCTGTTTTTT.

The chain recombines TRBV19 with TRBJ1-5; tentative D call: TRBD1 (6 bases). Germline loops: CDR1 LNHDA, CDR2 SQIVND (reference sequence). Trimming cost V 3 bases and J 3 bases, with 9 bases left between them. CDR3 size: 14 residues. The CDR3 sequence: CASSISGDNQPQHF. CDR3 coding DNA: TGTGCCAGTAGTATTTCAGGGGACAATCAGCCCCAGCATTTT.

This clone was counted once. The chain carries TRBV30 and TRBJ2-7; TRBD2 is a possible D gene (5 bases). V lost 2 bases and J lost 6, with 14 bases in between. This CDR3 is 13 amino acids long. In germline, CDR1 is GTSNPN, CDR2 SVGIG (reference sequence). The CDR3 spells CAWSLTTMTEQYF. For the CDR3, the DNA is TGTGCCTGGAGTCTTACGACTATGACCGAGCAGTACTTC.

The chain carries TRBV29-1 and TRBJ2-3, with a weak D call TRBD2 (5 bases). CDR3 size: 11 residues. V was pared by 4 bases and J by 7 bases, with 9 bases between. CDR1 SQVTM and CDR2 ANQGSEA come from the germline V gene. CDR3 nucleotide sequence: TGCAGCGTTGTTCGGGGTTATACGCAGTATTTT. This codes for CSVVRGYTQYF.

The chain is built from TRBV9 and TRBJ2-1; 10 nucleotides agree with TRBD2. The CDR3 is made up of 15 amino acids. Germline CDR1 is SGDLS and CDR2 is YYNGEE. The trim removed 2 bases at V and 6 bases at J, leaving 5 bases unmatched. The CDR3 DNA reads TGTGCCAGCAGCGTTCTGAGCGGGAGGGCCAATGAGCAGTTCTTC. Its translation is CASSVLSGRANEQFF. Filled out from reference TRBV9 and TRBJ2-1, the complete variable domain reads DSGVTQTPKHLITATGQRVTLRCSPRSGDLSVYWYQQSLDQGLQFLIQYYNGEERAKGNILERFSAQQFPDLHSELNLSSLELGDSALYFCASSVLSGRANEQFFGPGTRLTVL.

V is TRBV27 and J is TRBJ1-5, with 9 nucleotides matching TRBD1. The germline CDR1 and CDR2 sequences are MNHEY and SMNVEV (reference sequence). This CDR3 has 16 amino acids. The ends lost 6 bases at V and 0 bases at J; junction bases unmatched: 6. CDR3 loop: CASRPGQGNSNQPQHF. The CDR3 DNA follows: TGTGCCAGCAGACCGGGACAGGGAAATAGCAATCAGCCCCAGCATTTT.

The chain links TRBV4-1 to TRBJ1-3; no firm D call. The CDR3 is made up of 16 amino acids. Deletions cut 4 bases from V and 0 bases from J, with 13 bases between. The germline CDR1 and CDR2 sequences are MGHRA and YSYEKL. The CDR3 DNA reads as TGCGCCAGCAGCCCTGCCTCGAGGAGCTCTGGAAACACCATATATTTT. Translating gives CASSPASRSSGNTIYF.